This T cell receptor beta chain came from a study of OX40 agonist ivuxolimab in advanced cancers. CDR3 length: 16 amino acids. Germline loops: CDR1 WNHNN, CDR2 SYGVQD (reference sequence). Trimming removed 6 bases from V and 1 base from J; junction bases left unmatched: 5. This clone was counted between two and nine times. Assay used: immunoSEQ multiplex PCR; TCRdb lists only in-frame clones, some missing. The sample lists some 44,000 clones, 75% to 85% occurring once. The clonotype comes from an adult with an advanced solid tumor such as melanoma, head and neck, liver or kidney cancer. The chain combines TRBV10-1 with TRBJ2-3; 12 nucleotides align to TRBD2. The sequencing here drew on CD4+ or CD8+ T cells sorted from blood, taken in a trial of the OX40 agonist ivuxolimab. Written as DNA, the CDR3 is TGCGCCAGCAGCCAACTAGCGGGGGGACGCACAGATACGCAGTATTTT. The encoded protein is CASSQLAGGRTDTQYF.